The 8 T cell receptor beta chains in this list originate from one sample, sequenced in a study of T cells after yellow fever vaccination. TCRdb redid the calling of the 5' RACE reads with MiXCR, one entry per CDR3 protein. Among 300,000 to 350,000 distinct CDR3 sequences listed, around 11% were seen once. The sequencing used CD4+ T cells sorted from PBMCs, collected 45 days after the yellow fever booster vaccination. Source of these receptors: a man between 18 and 35 years old who received the YFV17D yellow fever vaccine.

The rearrangement joins TRBV20-1 to TRBJ2-1; 10 nucleotides agree with TRBD1. V shed 7 bases and J 8 bases; nucleotides not matched to a gene: 8. Per the germline V gene, CDR1 is DFQATT and CDR2 is SNEGSKA (reference sequence). This CDR3 comprises 13 residues. CDR3 protein: CSVIRDRGHEQFF. The CDR3 nucleotides are TGCAGTGTTATCCGGGACAGGGGACATGAGCAGTTCTTC.

The genes are TRBV3-1 and TRBJ1-1; 9 bases are a match to TRBD1. This CDR3 has 11 residues. CDR1 and CDR2 (germline): LGHDT, YNNKEL (reference sequence). J gave up 10 bases and V 4 bases, and 1 base lay outside the gene matches. The CDR3 loop reads CASSLQGAAFF. The CDR3, as DNA: TGTGCCAGCAGCCTACAGGGGGCAGCTTTCTTT.

The chain couples TRBV18 to TRBJ2-5; D tentatively reads TRBD1 or TRBD2 (5 bases each). Germline V CDR1 and CDR2: KGHSH, LQKENI. Between the trimmed V and J ends, which lost 8 bases and 2 bases, there was a span of 12 bases. The CDR3 spans 13 residues. The CDR3 spells CASARDEQETQYF. The CDR3 DNA follows: TGTGCCAGCGCCCGGGACGAACAAGAGACCCAGTACTTC.

V is TRBV24-1 and J is TRBJ2-5; D remains ambiguous. The CDR3 is made up of 13 amino acids. The V gene lost 4 bases and the J gene lost 5 bases, with 10 bases spanning the gap. Germline CDR1 KGHDR, CDR2 SFDVKD. The CDR3 sequence: CATSEVGDETQYF. CDR3 coding DNA: TGTGCCACCAGTGAAGTTGGAGATGAGACCCAGTACTTC.

This clonotype showed up just a few times. V gene TRBV12-3 or TRBV12-4 combines with J gene TRBJ1-1, with TRBD1 matching over 10 bases. The trim removed 3 bases at V and 12 bases at J, leaving 13 bases unmatched. The CDR3 is made up of 15 amino acids. This CDR3 is CASSFSDRGALRPFF. Written as DNA, the CDR3 is TGTGCCAGCAGTTTCTCGGACAGGGGGGCTTTGAGACCTTTCTTT.

The table lists this clonotype with a few counts. This chain uses TRBV7-6 with TRBJ1-2; D gene unclear. V lost 3 bases and J 0 bases, leaving 14 bases between the germline ends. CDR3 size: 16 residues. The germline V gene has CDR1 SGHVS and CDR2 FNYEAQ. CDR3 bases: TGTGCCAGCAGCTTGGGAGGCAGGCGGGCTAACTATGGCTACACCTTC. Amino acids: CASSLGGRRANYGYTF.

This clonotype was seen only a few times. The V gene is TRBV10-3, the J gene TRBJ2-3; D unresolved. CDR3 size: 13 residues. Germline-derived CDR1 and CDR2 are ENHRY and SYGVKD. V lost 2 bases to trimming and J lost 2 bases, with 5 bases between them. The CDR3 sequence is CAISEPFTDTQYF. The CDR3 region has the DNA TGTGCCATCAGTGAGCCCTTCACAGATACGCAGTATTTT.

This clonotype was counted once. The chain is built from TRBV10-2 and TRBJ2-7; 7 bases align to TRBD2. Germline CDR1 is WSHSY and CDR2 is SAAADI. The ends lost 0 bases at V and 5 bases at J; junction bases unmatched: 1. The CDR3 loop spans 13 amino acids. The CDR3 sequence: CASSESGRNEQYF. The CDR3 DNA sequence: TGCGCCAGCAGTGAGTCCGGGAGGAACGAGCAGTACTTC.